These 23 T cell receptor beta chains came from one sample sequenced in a study of technical replicates of blood from several donors. Libraries were prepared by immunoSEQ multiplex PCR; TCRdb keeps only in-frame clonotypes and omits some of them. The sample comprises approximately 89,000 clones, about 93% of which are singletons, and about 0.4% rests with the top ten. The material sequenced was T cells isolated from PBMCs. The source of these receptors is a human donor in good health.

This clone was found once. CDR3 loop: CASSQEGSQIYNEQFF. CDR3 nucleotides: TGCGCCAGCAGCCAAGAGGGCAGCCAAATCTACAATGAGCAGTTCTTC. V is TRBV4-3 and J is TRBJ2-1; D remains unclear. This CDR3 contains 16 residues. V was shortened by 0 bases and J by 3 bases, with 12 bases between the two germline ends. Germline V CDR1 and CDR2: LGHNA, YSLEER.

This chain joins TRBV27 and TRBJ2-3; D perhaps matches TRBD2 (5 bases). This CDR3 has 16 residues. With 5 bases removed from V and 0 bases from J, the gap between germline ends came to 15 bases. The germline gives CDR1 MNHEY, CDR2 SMNVEV (reference sequence). The CDR3 DNA sequence: TGTGCCAGCAGTATGAATTGGAGGACCAGCACAGATACGCAGTATTTT. It specifies CASSMNWRTSTDTQYF.

The DNA of the CDR3 is TGCGCCAGCAGCCCGACAGGGGCTCACACTGAAGCTTTCTTT. This codes for CASSPTGAHTEAFF. This chain uses TRBV5-1 with TRBJ1-1; 8 bases map to TRBD1. This CDR3 has 14 amino acids. Trimming cost V 4 bases and J 3 bases; bases outside gene matches: 5. Germline assignment: CDR1 SGHRS and CDR2 YFSETQ.

This chain joins TRBV5-1 and TRBJ1-1; unclear D gene. The ends were cut back, 0 bases at V and 4 bases at J, with 10 bases in the middle. The CDR3 extends over 14 amino acids. The germline V gene encodes CDR1 SGHRS and CDR2 YFSETQ. CDR3 sequence reads: CASSLGPGSTEAFF. CDR3 coding DNA: TGCGCCAGCAGCTTGGGACCCGGGAGCACTGAAGCTTTCTTT.

The J gene is TRBJ2-4, the V gene TRBV7-9; a weak D match, TRBD2 (5 bases). Germline V gene data show CDR1 as SEHNR and CDR2 as FQNEAQ (reference sequence). The CDR3 runs 16 residues. V lost 0 bases to trimming and J lost 0 bases, with 9 bases between them. The CDR3 DNA reads as TGTGCCAGCAGCTTAGCGAGGGCGCGAGCCAAAAACATTCAGTACTTC. The encoded protein is CASSLARARAKNIQYF.

This chain joins TRBV18 and TRBJ1-5, with D unresolved. This CDR3 contains 13 residues. Germline V gene data show CDR1 as KGHSH and CDR2 as LQKENI. The V end lost 3 bases, the J end lost 6 bases, and 9 bases lay between the germline ends. The CDR3 sequence: CASSPPGGQPQHF. CDR3 DNA sequence: TGTGCCAGCTCACCTCCAGGTGGTCAGCCCCAGCATTTT.

The chain has TRBV5-4 and TRBJ1-3; perhaps TRBD1 as D (5 bases). Germline CDR1 SGHNT, CDR2 YYREEE (reference sequence). Trimming removed 3 bases at V and 0 bases at J, with 13 bases between. This CDR3 is built from 16 residues. Here the CDR3 reads CASSSMTEASGNTIYF. CDR3 DNA sequence: TGTGCCAGCAGCTCAATGACAGAAGCCTCTGGAAACACCATATATTTT.

V usage is TRBV7-3 and J usage is TRBJ1-3, with D possibly matching TRBD1 (5 bases). The length of the CDR3 is 16 residues. V lost 2 bases, J lost 0 bases, and 11 bases lay in between. CDR1 and CDR2 (germline): SGHTA, FQGTGA. The CDR3 loop reads CASSLYRSGSGNTIYF. The DNA of the CDR3 is TGTGCCAGCAGCTTATACAGGTCCGGCTCTGGAAACACCATATATTTT.

This chain connects TRBV7-3 to TRBJ1-1; unclear D gene. Germline V CDR1 and CDR2: SGHTA, FQGTGA. V shed 6 bases and J shed 2 bases, with 10 bases lying between them. This CDR3 has 13 residues. In DNA, the CDR3 is TGTGCCAGCAGGATAGGGAGTAACACTGAAGCTTTCTTT. Translated, it gives CASRIGSNTEAFF.

The chain joins TRBV11-2 to TRBJ2-7; 8 nucleotides align to TRBD1. With 1 base clipped from V and 6 bases from J, the junction kept 5 bases outside the gene matches. Per the germline V gene, CDR1 is SGHAT and CDR2 is FQNNGV. The CDR3 contains 14 residues. The CDR3 reads CASSLAQGASEQYF. CDR3 in DNA: TGTGCCAGCAGCTTAGCCCAGGGGGCGAGCGAGCAGTACTTC.

The gene calls are TRBV19 and TRBJ2-1; TRBD2 matches at 11 bases. V lost 3 bases to trimming and J lost 0 bases; unmatched junction nucleotides: 13. Germline V lookup: CDR1 LNHDA, CDR2 SQIVND (reference sequence). This CDR3 contains 20 residues. CDR3 amino acids: CASSMSLASGRPSSYNEQFF. Written as DNA, the CDR3 is TGTGCCAGTAGTATGTCGTTGGCTAGCGGGAGGCCGAGCTCCTACAATGAGCAGTTCTTC.

V is TRBV19 and J is TRBJ2-7; TRBD2 might be the D (5 bases). This CDR3 has 13 amino acids. The germline V gene encodes CDR1 LNHDA and CDR2 SQIVND (reference sequence). The germline V and J ends were trimmed by 6 bases and 5 bases, with 14 bases remaining between them. In DNA form, the CDR3 reads TGTGCCAGTAGCCCCCCCGTGAGGGACGAGCAGTACTTC. Translated, it gives CASSPPVRDEQYF.

CDR3 nucleotide sequence: TGTGCCAGCAGCGCCTACAGGGCGGAGACCCAGTACTTC. Amino acids: CASSAYRAETQYF. The chain combines TRBV7-6 with TRBJ2-5; TRBD1 is a possible D gene (6 bases). Germline V gene data show CDR1 as SGHVS and CDR2 as FNYEAQ. Deletions cut 5 bases from V and 5 bases from J, with 12 bases between. This CDR3 region has 13 residues.

The chain joins TRBV19 to TRBJ2-5; D may be TRBD1 (6 bases). There are 16 residues in the CDR3. Germline V gene lookup returns CDR1 LNHDA and CDR2 SQIVND (reference sequence). Trimming cost V 5 bases and J 7 bases, with 23 bases left between them. The CDR3 region has the DNA TGTGCCAGTAGTTTACTGGGCCAGGGTGTCAGGGGGACCCAGTACTTC. Its translation: CASSLLGQGVRGTQYF.

The rearrangement uses TRBV4-1 and TRBJ2-7; 12 bases are a match to TRBD2. The CDR3 loop spans 16 amino acids. With V trimmed by 0 bases and J by 5 bases, 5 bases remained unmatched. The germline V gene encodes CDR1 MGHRA and CDR2 YSYEKL. CDR3 DNA sequence: TGCGCCAGCAGCCAAGAGCCTAGCGGGAGGGGCGACGAGCAGTACTTC. Translation gives CASSQEPSGRGDEQYF.

The V call is TRBV7-2, the J call TRBJ2-1, with a weak D call TRBD2 (5 bases). Trimming took 5 bases from V and 7 from J, leaving 15 bases between them. This CDR3 is built from 14 residues. Germline V lookup: CDR1 SGHTA, CDR2 FQGNSA. The CDR3 region is CASSPLGGGNEQFF. For the CDR3, the DNA is TGTGCCAGCAGCCCCCTAGGAGGCGGGAATGAGCAGTTCTTC.

The rearrangement links TRBV5-1 to TRBJ2-5; 9 bases fit TRBD1. The CDR3 contains 13 residues. CDR1 is SGHRS, CDR2 YFSETQ, per germline. The ends lost 1 base at V and 5 bases at J; junction bases unmatched: 0. CDR3 protein: CASSLTGGETQYF. As DNA, the CDR3 is TGCGCCAGCAGCTTGACAGGGGGCGAGACCCAGTACTTC.

This chain connects TRBV27 to TRBJ2-7; a weak D match, TRBD2 (5 bases). CDR1 MNHEY and CDR2 SMNVEV come from the germline V gene (reference sequence). V was clipped by 3 bases and J by 0 bases, with 12 bases between them. The CDR3 has 15 residues. CDR3 residues: CASSFRRRNSYEQYF. The CDR3 DNA reads as TGTGCCAGCAGTTTTAGAAGGAGGAACTCCTACGAGCAGTACTTC.

The chain has TRBV11-3 and TRBJ2-5; D not resolved. CDR1 is SGHNT and CDR2 is YENEEA in the germline V gene. The CDR3 sequence is 14 residues long. Trimming took 0 bases from V and 1 from J, leaving 6 bases between them. CDR3 in amino acids: CASSLDPSQETQYF. Written as DNA, the CDR3 is TGTGCCAGCAGCTTAGACCCCAGCCAAGAGACCCAGTACTTC.

The chain has TRBV7-2 and TRBJ2-1; unclear D gene. CDR3 length: 12 amino acids. The V and J ends lost 3 bases and 5 bases respectively, with 5 bases between them. CDR1 is SGHTA and CDR2 is FQGNSA in the germline V gene. The CDR3 DNA reads as TGTGCCAGCAGCTTTGGAGACAATGAGCAGTTCTTC. Its protein product is CASSFGDNEQFF.

This clone is a singleton in its sample. The chain recombines TRBV7-8 with TRBJ1-2; D unclear. The CDR3 is 14 amino acids. The V gene lost 1 base and the J gene lost 6 bases, with 12 bases spanning the gap. Germline values: CDR1 SGHVS, CDR2 FQNEAQ. This CDR3 is CASSLEVGFHGYTF. CDR3 bases: TGTGCCAGCAGCTTAGAGGTCGGGTTTCATGGCTACACCTTC. The full variable domain, in which reference TRBV7-8 and TRBJ1-2 provide the parts outside the CDR3, is GAGVSQSPRYKVAKRGQDVALRCDPISGHVSLFWYQQALGQGPEFLTYFQNEAQLDKSGLPSDRFFAERPEGSVSTLKIQRTQQEDSAVYLCASSLEVGFHGYTFGSGTRLTVV.

The chain has TRBV18 and TRBJ1-1, with 9 bases that match TRBD1. This CDR3 comprises 13 residues. The V gene's germline CDR1 is KGHSH and CDR2 LQKENI. Trimming took 3 bases from V and 7 from J; bases not matched to a gene: 3. The CDR3 loop is CASSPGQGGEAFF. The CDR3 nucleotides read TGTGCCAGCTCACCGGGACAGGGAGGTGAAGCTTTCTTT.

The V gene is TRBV4-2, the J gene TRBJ2-7; 15 bases are a match to TRBD2. The CDR3 has 15 amino acids. V dropped 4 bases and J dropped 4; count of bases not matched to a gene: 2. The germline CDR1 and CDR2 sequences are LGHNA and YNFKEQ. CDR3 in DNA: TGTGCCAGCAGCCTTGGACTAGCGGGAGGGTACGAGCAGTACTTC. It specifies CASSLGLAGGYEQYF.